Many counts were recorded for the clone carrying this T cell receptor (beta chain). Its target is unknown. This specimen comes from a study of T-cell reconstitution after alpha-beta-depleted transplantation in children. Construction of the TCRbeta library involved unique molecular identifiers. TCRdb itself ran the PCR reads through MiXCR, one entry per CDR3 protein. The sample has more than 200,000 distinct CDR3 sequences, roughly 25% seen once; the top ten hold 4.5% to 5.5%. This CDR3 region has 18 residues. The ends lost 5 bases at V and 0 bases at J; junction bases unmatched: 9. Per the germline V gene, CDR1 is SGHAT and CDR2 is FQNNGV. Overall study findings and caveats: Alpha-beta T cells present about two months after transplant were reported to originate from several hundred expanded graft clones. T-cell numbers and diversity, one year after transplant, stemmed largely from T cells that were newly produced.

This clonotype was obtained from a female patient aged 2-10 years who had a stem cell transplant for congenital amegakaryocytic thrombocytopenia, so the T cells may come from the graft donor. This rearrangement joins TRBV11-2 to TRBJ2-6, with 8 bases matching TRBD1. Sequences were derived from PBMCs, mostly from graft donor cells, sampled 360 days after TCRalphabeta/CD19-depleted stem cell transplant. The CDR3 here is CASSPGTGSFSGANVLTF. For the CDR3, the DNA is TGTGCCAGCAGCCCGGGGACAGGTTCTTTCTCTGGGGCCAACGTCCTGACTTTC.